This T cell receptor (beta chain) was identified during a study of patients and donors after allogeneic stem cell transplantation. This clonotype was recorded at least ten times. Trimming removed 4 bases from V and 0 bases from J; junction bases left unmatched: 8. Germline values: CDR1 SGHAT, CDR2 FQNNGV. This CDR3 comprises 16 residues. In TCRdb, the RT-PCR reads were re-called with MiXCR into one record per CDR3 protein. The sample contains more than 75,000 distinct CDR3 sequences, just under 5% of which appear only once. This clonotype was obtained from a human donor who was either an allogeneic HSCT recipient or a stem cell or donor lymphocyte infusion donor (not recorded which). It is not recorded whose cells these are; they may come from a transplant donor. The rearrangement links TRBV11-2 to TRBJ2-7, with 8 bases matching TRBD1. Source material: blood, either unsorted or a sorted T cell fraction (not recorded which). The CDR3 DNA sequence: TGTGCCAGCAGCTCTCACAGGGGGACGAGCTCCTACGAGCAGTACTTC. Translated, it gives CASSSHRGTSSYEQYF.